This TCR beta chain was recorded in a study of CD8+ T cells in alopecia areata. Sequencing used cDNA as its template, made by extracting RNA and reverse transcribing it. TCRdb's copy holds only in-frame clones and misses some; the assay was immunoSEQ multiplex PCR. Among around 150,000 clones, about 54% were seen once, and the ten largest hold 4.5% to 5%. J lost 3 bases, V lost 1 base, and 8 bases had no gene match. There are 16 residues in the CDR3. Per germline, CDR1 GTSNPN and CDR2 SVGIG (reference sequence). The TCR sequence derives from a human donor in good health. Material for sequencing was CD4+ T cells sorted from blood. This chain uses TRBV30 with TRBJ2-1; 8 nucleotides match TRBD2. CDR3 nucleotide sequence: TGTGCCTGGAGTGGGGCGGGAGGCTCGTTCTACAATGAGCAGTTCTTC. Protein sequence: CAWSGAGGSFYNEQFF.